This T cell receptor beta chain is from a study of post-analysis software for immune sequencing data. Study context: Included courses were relapsing-remitting and secondary progressive multiple sclerosis; progressive-relapsing multiple sclerosis was also included. Study observations and caveats: By F measure, samples from a shared preparation batch strongly co-clustered. TRBV5-6, TRBV5-1 and TRBV20-1 belonged to a set of roughly 5 TRBV segments that were more frequent in patients than controls. There was significantly lower normalized Chao1 diversity in multiple sclerosis patients than in controls.

The V gene lost 3 bases and the J gene lost 2 bases, with 8 bases spanning the gap. The CDR3 length is 13 residues. Sequencing libraries made from TCR beta cDNA carried unique molecular identifiers. A population of roughly 0.9 to 11 million T cells gave rise to roughly 490,000 cDNA molecules. TCRdb fed the PCR reads into MiXCR, producing one record per CDR3 protein. The profile shows under 200,000 distinct CDR3 sequences, around 30% of them singletons. Regarding this clonotype: The target antigen is unknown.

The chain joins TRBV12-3 or TRBV12-4 to TRBJ2-7; no clear D gene. This receptor was identified in a girl aged 2-17 years with multiple sclerosis. The sample taken for sequencing was blood. In DNA form, the CDR3 reads TGTGCCAGCAGTTTTGGGCAACCCTACGAGCAGTACTTC. Its protein is CASSFGQPYEQYF.